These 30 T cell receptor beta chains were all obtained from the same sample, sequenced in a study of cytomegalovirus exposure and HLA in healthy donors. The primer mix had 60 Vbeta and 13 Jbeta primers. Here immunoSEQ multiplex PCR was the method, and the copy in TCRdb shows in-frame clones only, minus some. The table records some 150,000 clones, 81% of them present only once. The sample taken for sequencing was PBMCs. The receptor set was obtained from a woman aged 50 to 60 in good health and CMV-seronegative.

The CDR3 region has the DNA TGTGCCGTGGGGGGGCCCGGACTCAATCAGCCCCAGCATTTT. Translated: CAVGGPGLNQPQHF. V usage is TRBV7-9 and J usage is TRBJ1-5, with TRBD1 as a possible D gene (6 bases). The CDR3 spans 14 residues. V was cut by 11 bases and J by 3 bases, with 17 bases left in between. Germline lookup yields CDR1 SEHNR and CDR2 FQNEAQ (reference sequence).

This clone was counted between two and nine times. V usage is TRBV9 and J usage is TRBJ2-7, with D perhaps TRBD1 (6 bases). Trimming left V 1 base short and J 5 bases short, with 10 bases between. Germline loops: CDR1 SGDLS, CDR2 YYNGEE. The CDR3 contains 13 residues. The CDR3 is CASSVSGDHEQYF. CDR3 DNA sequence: TGTGCCAGCAGCGTATCAGGGGACCACGAGCAGTACTTC.

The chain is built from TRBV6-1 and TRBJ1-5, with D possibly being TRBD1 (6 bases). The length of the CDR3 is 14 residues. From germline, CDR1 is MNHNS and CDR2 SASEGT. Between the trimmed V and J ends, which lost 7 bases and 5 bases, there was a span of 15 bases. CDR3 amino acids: CASTIQGTDQPQHF. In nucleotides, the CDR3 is TGTGCCAGCACCATACAGGGAACGGATCAGCCCCAGCATTTT.

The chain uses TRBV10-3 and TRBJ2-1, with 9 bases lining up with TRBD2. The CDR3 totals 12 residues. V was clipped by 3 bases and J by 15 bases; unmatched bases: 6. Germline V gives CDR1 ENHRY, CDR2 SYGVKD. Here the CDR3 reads CAISELAGEGFF. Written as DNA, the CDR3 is TGTGCCATCAGTGAATTAGCGGGAGAGGGGTTCTTC.

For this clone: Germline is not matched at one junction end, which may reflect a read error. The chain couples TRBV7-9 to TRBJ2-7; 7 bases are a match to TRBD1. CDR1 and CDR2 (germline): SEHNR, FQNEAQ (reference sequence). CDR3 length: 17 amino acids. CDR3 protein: CSSSPARSETGPYEQYF. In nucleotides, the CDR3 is TGTTCCAGCAGCCCAGCCAGGTCCGAGACAGGGCCCTACGAGCAGTACTTC. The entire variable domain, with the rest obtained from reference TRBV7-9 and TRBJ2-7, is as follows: DTGVSQNPRHKITKRGQNVTFRCDPISEHNRLYWYRQTLGQGPEFLTYFQNEAQLEKSRLLSDRFSAERPKGSFSTLEIQRTEQGDSAMYLCSSSPARSETGPYEQYFGPGTRLTVT.

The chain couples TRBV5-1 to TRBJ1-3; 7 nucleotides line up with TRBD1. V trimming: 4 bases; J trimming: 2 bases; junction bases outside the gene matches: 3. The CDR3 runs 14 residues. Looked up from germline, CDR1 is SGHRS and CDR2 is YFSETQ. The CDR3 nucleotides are TGCGCCAGCAGCGCGACAGGGACTGGAAACACCATATATTTT. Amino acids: CASSATGTGNTIYF. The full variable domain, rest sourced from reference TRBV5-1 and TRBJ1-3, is KAGVTQTPRYLIKTRGQQVTLSCSPISGHRSVSWYQQTPGQGLQFLFEYFSETQRNKGNFPGRFSGRQFSNSRSEMNVSTLELGDSALYLCASSATGTGNTIYFGEGSWLTVV.

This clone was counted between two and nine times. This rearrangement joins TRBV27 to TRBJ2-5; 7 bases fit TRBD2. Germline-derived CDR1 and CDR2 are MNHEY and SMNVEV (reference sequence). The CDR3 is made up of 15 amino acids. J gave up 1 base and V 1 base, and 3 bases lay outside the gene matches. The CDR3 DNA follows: TGTGCCAGCAGTTTATTAGGCGGGAGCCAAGAGACCCAGTACTTC. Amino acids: CASSLLGGSQETQYF.

The CDR3 here is CASSLKAEGTDTQYF. The CDR3 DNA reads as TGTGCCAGCAGCCTGAAAGCGGAGGGCACAGATACGCAGTATTTT. The chain employs TRBV5-6 and TRBJ2-3, with D tentatively TRBD2 (5 bases). The germline V gene has CDR1 SGHDT and CDR2 YYEEEE. Trimming shortened V by 4 bases and J by 1 base, and 13 bases separated the two germline ends. The CDR3 contains 15 residues.

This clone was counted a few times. CDR3 amino acids: CASSRRQIMNTEAFF. DNA for the CDR3: TGTGCCAGCAGCCGTCGACAGATTATGAACACTGAAGCTTTCTTT. This chain links TRBV5-8 with TRBJ1-1; a possible D gene is TRBD1 (5 bases). Germline loops: CDR1 SGHTS, CDR2 YDEGEE. The CDR3 sequence is 15 residues long. Trimming left V 4 bases short and J 0 bases short, with 13 bases between. The full variable domain, its missing parts supplied by reference TRBV5-8 and TRBJ1-1, is EAGVTQSPTHLIKTRGQQATLRCSPISGHTSVYWYQQALGLGLQFLLWYDEGEERNRGNFPPRFSGRQFPNYSSELNVNALELEDSALYLCASSRRQIMNTEAFFGQGTRLTVV.

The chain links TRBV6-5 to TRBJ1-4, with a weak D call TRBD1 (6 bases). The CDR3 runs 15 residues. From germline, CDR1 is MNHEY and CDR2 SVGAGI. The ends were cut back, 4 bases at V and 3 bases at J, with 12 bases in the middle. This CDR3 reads CASSSLGAANEKLFF. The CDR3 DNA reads TGTGCCAGCAGTTCACTGGGGGCTGCTAATGAAAAACTGTTTTTT.

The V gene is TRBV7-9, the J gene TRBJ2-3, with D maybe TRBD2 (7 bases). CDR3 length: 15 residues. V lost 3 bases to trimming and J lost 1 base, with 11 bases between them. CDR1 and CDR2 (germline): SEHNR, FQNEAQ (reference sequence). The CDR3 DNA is TGTGCCAGCAGCTTGGGGGCGGGGGGCACAGATACGCAGTATTTT. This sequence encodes CASSLGAGGTDTQYF.

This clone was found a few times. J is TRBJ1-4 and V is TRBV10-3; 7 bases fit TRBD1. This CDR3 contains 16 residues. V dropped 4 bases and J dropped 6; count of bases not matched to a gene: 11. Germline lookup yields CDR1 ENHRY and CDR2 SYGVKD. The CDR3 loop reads CAISASPTGSDEKLFF. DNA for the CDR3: TGTGCCATCAGTGCCTCTCCGACAGGGAGCGATGAAAAACTGTTTTTT.

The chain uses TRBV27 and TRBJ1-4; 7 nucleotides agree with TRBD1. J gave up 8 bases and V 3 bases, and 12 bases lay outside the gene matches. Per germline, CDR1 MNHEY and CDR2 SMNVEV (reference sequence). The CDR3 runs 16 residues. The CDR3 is CASSFKQGLLGEKLFF. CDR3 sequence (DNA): TGTGCCAGCAGTTTTAAACAGGGGCTTCTAGGAGAAAAACTGTTTTTT.

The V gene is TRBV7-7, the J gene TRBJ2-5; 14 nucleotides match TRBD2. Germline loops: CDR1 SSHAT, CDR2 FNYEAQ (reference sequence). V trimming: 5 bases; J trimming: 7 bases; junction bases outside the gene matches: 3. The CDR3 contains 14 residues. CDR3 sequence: CASSTGTSGGTQYF. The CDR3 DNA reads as TGTGCCAGCAGCACCGGGACTAGCGGGGGGACCCAGTACTTC.

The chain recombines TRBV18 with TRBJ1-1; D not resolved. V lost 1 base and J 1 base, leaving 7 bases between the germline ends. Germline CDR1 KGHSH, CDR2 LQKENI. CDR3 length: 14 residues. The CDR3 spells CASSPQAGNTEAFF. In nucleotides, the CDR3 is TGTGCCAGCTCACCACAGGCAGGGAACACTGAAGCTTTCTTT.

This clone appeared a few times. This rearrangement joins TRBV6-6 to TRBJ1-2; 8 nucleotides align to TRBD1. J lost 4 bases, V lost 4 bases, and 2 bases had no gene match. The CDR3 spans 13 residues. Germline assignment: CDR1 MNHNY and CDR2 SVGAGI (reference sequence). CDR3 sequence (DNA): TGTGCCAGCAGTTCGGACAGGGCCTATGGCTACACCTTC. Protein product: CASSSDRAYGYTF.

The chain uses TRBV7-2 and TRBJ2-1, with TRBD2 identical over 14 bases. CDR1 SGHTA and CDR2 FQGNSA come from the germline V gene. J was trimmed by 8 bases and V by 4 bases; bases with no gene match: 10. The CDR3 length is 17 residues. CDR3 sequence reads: CASSSGLAGGPLDEQFF. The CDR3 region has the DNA TGTGCCAGCAGCTCCGGACTAGCGGGGGGCCCCCTTGATGAGCAGTTCTTC.

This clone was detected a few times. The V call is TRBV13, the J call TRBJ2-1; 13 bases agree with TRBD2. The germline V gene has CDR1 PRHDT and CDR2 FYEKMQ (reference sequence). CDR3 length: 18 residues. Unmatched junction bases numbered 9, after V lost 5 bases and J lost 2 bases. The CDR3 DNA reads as TGTGCCAGCAGCCTGGCGGGACTAGCGGGGTTGACCTACAATGAGCAGTTCTTC. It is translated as CASSLAGLAGLTYNEQFF. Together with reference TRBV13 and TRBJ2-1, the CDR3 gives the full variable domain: AAGVIQSPRHLIKEKRETATLKCYPIPRHDTVYWYQQGPGQDPQFLISFYEKMQSDKGSIPDRFSAQQFSDYHSELNMSSLELGDSALYFCASSLAGLAGLTYNEQFFGPGTRLTVL.

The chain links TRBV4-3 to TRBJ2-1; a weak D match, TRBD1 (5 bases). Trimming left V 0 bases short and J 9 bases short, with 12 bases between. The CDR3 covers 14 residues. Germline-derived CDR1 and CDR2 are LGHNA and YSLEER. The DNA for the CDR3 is TGCGCCAGCAGCCAAGATCTCAAGGGGTTTGAGCAGTTCTTC. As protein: CASSQDLKGFEQFF.

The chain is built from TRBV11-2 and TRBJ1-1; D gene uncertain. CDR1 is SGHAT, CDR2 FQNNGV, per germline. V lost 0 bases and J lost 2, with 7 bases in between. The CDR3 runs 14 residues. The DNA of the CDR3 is TGTGCCAGCAGCTTAGATCTCGGTAACACTGAAGCTTTCTTT. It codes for CASSLDLGNTEAFF.

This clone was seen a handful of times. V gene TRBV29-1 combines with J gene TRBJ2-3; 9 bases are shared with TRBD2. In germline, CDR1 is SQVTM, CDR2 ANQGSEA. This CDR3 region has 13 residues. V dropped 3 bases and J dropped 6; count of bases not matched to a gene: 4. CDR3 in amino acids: CSVDSGSGDTQYF. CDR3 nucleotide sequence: TGCAGCGTTGATAGCGGGAGTGGGGATACGCAGTATTTT.

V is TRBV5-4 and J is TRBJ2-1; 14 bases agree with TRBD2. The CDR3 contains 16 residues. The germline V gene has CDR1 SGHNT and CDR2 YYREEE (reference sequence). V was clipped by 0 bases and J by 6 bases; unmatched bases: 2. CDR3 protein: CASSLGGTSGSNEQFF. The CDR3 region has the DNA TGTGCCAGCAGCTTGGGGGGGACTAGCGGGAGCAATGAGCAGTTCTTC.

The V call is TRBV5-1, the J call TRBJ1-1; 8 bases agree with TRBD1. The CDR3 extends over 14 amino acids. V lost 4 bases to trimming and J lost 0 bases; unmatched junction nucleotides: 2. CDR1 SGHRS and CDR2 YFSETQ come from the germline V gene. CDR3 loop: CASSRGQVNTEAFF. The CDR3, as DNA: TGCGCCAGCAGCCGGGGACAGGTGAACACTGAAGCTTTCTTT.

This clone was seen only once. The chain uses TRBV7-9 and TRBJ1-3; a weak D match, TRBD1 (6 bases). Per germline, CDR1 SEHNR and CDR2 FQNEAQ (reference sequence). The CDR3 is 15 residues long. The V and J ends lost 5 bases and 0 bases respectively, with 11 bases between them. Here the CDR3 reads CASSGGQFSGNTIYF. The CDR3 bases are TGTGCCAGCAGCGGAGGACAGTTCTCTGGAAACACCATATATTTT.

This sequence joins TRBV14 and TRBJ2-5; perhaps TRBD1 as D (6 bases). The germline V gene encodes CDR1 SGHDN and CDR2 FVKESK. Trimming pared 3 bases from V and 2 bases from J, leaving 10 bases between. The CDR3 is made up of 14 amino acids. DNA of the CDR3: TGTGCCAGCAGCCACCGGACAGTACAAGAGACCCAGTACTTC. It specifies CASSHRTVQETQYF.

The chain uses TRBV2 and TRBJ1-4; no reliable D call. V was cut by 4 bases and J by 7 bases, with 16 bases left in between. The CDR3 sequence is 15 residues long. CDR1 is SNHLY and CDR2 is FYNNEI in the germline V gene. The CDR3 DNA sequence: TGTGCCAGCAGTGGGATTGACCCGGGTGGTGAAAAACTGTTTTTT. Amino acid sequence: CASSGIDPGGEKLFF.

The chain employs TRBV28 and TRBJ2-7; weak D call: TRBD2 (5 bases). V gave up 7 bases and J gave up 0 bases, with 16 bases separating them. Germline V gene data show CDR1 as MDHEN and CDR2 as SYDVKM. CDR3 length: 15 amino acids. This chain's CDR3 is CASTSSGESSYEQYF. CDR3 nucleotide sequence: TGTGCCAGCACCTCGTCCGGGGAGAGCTCCTACGAGCAGTACTTC.

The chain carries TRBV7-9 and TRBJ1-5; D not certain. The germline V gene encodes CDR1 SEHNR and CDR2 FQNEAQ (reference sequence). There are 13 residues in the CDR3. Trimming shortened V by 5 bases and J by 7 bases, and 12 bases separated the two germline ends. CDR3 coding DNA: TGTGCCAGCAGCCCACGGGAGGGACAGCCCCAGCATTTT. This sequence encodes CASSPREGQPQHF.

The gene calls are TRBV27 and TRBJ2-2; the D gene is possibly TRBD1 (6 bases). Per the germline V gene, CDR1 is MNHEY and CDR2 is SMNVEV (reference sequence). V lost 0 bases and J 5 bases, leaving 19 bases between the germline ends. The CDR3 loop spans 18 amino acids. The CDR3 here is CASSLSLAGAGETGELFF. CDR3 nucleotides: TGTGCCAGCAGTTTATCGTTGGCCGGGGCAGGGGAAACCGGGGAGCTGTTTTTT.

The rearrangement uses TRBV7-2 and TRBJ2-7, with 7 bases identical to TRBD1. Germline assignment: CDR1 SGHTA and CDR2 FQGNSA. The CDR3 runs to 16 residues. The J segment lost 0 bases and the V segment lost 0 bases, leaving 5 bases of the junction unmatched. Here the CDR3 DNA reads TGTGCCAGCAGCTTAGCGAACAGGGGATACTCCTACGAGCAGTACTTC. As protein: CASSLANRGYSYEQYF.